These T cell receptor beta chains were read from a single sample in a study of spatial heterogeneity in lung cancer. MiXCR, applied by TCRdb to the 5' RACE reads, yields one record per CDR3 protein. The sample records 25,000 to 30,000 distinct CDR3 sequences, under 8.5% being singletons. Source: lung tumor tissue, taken at surgery. All receptors come from a male donor with early-stage non-small cell lung cancer. Each CDR3 is given with its conserved first and last residue. The D gene is left open where the match is weak. Only some rows state a clone size, as once, few, many or a class for expanded clones.

D,size,J,V,CDR3,DNA
.,few,TRBJ2-7,TRBV6-5,CASGEQFSSYEQYF,TGTGCCAGCGGAGAGCAGTTCAGCTCCTACGAGCAGTACTTC
.,.,TRBJ2-5,TRBV20-1,CSAATGIRETQYF,TGCAGTGCTGCCACAGGGATCAGGGAGACCCAGTACTTC
.,many,TRBJ2-1,TRBV7-2,CASRPGVRYNEQFF,TGTGCCAGCAGGCCCGGGGTCCGGTACAATGAGCAGTTCTTC
TRBD1,few,TRBJ1-5,TRBV27,CASSPRTGTGRQPQHF,TGTGCCAGCAGTCCCAGGACAGGGACGGGGCGTCAGCCCCAGCATTTT
.,.,TRBJ2-1,TRBV28,CASSLQGYDNEQFF,TGTGCCAGCAGTTTACAGGGCTATGACAATGAGCAGTTCTTC
.,many,TRBJ2-7,TRBV28,CASSNRYEQYF,TGTGCCAGCAGTAACAGGTACGAGCAGTACTTC
.,.,TRBJ1-3,TRBV29-1,CSTRDTGSGNTIYF,TGCAGCACCCGGGACACAGGCTCTGGAAACACCATATATTTT
TRBD1,few,TRBJ1-2,TRBV4-2,CASSQVGTGGAGVLGYTF,TGTGCCAGCAGCCAAGTTGGAACAGGGGGCGCGGGAGTGCTAGGCTACACCTTC
.,.,TRBJ1-5,TRBV7-9,CASSFRLERTGNQPQHF,TGTGCCAGCAGCTTTCGGTTAGAAAGGACGGGCAATCAGCCCCAGCATTTT
TRBD2,.,TRBJ2-3,TRBV27,CASSLYGGELTDTQYF,TGTGCCAGCAGTTTATATGGGGGGGAACTCACAGATACGCAGTATTTT
.,many,TRBJ1-5,TRBV15,CATSRGEGGAQHF,TGTGCCACCAGCAGGGGTGAAGGGGGAGCCCAGCATTTT
TRBD1,few,TRBJ2-1,TRBV7-7,CASSLKTGGFNEQFF,TGTGCCAGCAGCTTAAAGACAGGGGGCTTCAATGAGCAGTTCTTC
.,many,TRBJ1-6,TRBV14,CASSQLRNSPLHF,TGTGCCAGCAGCCAACTCAGAAATTCACCCCTCCACTTT
TRBD2,many,TRBJ2-1,TRBV20-1,CSARRGGVSYNEQFF,TGCAGTGCTAGGCGCGGGGGGGTCTCCTACAATGAGCAGTTCTTC
TRBD1,many,TRBJ2-7,TRBV28,CASSTGTGMNEQYF,TGTGCCAGCAGTACTGGGACAGGGATGAACGAGCAGTACTTC
.,many,TRBJ1-1,TRBV20-1,CSASNWADTEAFF,TGCAGTGCTAGTAACTGGGCGGACACTGAAGCTTTCTTT
.,many,TRBJ2-5,TRBV20-1,CSARERFQETQYF,TGCAGTGCTAGAGAGCGGTTCCAAGAGACCCAGTACTTC
.,.,TRBJ2-1,TRBV20-1,CSATNRQVQRSEQFF,TGCAGTGCTACAAATCGTCAGGTCCAGAGAAGTGAGCAGTTCTTC